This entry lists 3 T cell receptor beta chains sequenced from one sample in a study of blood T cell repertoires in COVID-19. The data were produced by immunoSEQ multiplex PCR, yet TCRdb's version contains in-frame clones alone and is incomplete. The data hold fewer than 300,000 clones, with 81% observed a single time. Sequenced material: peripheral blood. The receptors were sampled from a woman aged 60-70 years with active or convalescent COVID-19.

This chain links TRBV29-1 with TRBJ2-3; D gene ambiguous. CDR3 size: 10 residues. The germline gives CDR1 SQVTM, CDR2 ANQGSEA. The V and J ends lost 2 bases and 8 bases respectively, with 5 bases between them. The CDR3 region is CSVEQFTQYF. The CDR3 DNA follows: TGCAGCGTTGAACAGTTTACGCAGTATTTT.

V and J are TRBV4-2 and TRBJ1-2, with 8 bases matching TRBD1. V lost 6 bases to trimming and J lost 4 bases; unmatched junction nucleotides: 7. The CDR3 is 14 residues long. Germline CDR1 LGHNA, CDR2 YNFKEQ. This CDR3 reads CASRPGGESYGYTF. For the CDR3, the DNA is TGTGCCAGCAGGCCAGGGGGCGAAAGCTATGGCTACACCTTC.

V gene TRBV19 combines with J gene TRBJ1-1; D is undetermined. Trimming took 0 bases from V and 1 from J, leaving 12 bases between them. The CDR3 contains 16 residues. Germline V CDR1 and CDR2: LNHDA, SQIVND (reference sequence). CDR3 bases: TGTGCCAGTAGTATAGACCCAAGAGGGAAGAACACTGAAGCTTTCTTT. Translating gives CASSIDPRGKNTEAFF.